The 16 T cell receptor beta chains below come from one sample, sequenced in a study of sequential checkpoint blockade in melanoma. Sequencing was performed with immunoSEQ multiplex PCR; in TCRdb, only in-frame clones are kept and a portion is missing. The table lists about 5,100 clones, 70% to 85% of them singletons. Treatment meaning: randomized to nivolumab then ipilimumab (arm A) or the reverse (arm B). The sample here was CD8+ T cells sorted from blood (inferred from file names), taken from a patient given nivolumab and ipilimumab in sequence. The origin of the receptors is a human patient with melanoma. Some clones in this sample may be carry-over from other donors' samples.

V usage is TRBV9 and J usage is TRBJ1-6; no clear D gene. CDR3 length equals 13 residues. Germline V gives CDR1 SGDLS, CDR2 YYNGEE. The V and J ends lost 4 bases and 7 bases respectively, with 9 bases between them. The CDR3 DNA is TGTGCCAGCAGCTATAGTGAAAATTCACCCCTCCACTTT. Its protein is CASSYSENSPLHF.

CDR3 in DNA: TGCGCCAGCAGAAAAGCCGGGACAGGGGGTTACAATGAGCAGTTCTTC. Protein product: CASRKAGTGGYNEQFF. The rearrangement links TRBV5-1 to TRBJ2-1, with 11 bases fitting TRBD1. The germline CDR1 and CDR2 sequences are SGHRS and YFSETQ. The V segment lost 5 bases and the J segment 4 bases; nucleotides outside the gene matches: 8. This CDR3 is built from 16 residues.

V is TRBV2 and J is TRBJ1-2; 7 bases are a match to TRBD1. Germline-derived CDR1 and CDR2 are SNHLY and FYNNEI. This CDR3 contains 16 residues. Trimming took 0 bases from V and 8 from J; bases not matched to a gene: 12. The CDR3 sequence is CASSEALRDRVIGYTF. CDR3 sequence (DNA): TGTGCCAGCAGTGAAGCGCTTCGTGACAGGGTTATAGGCTACACCTTC.

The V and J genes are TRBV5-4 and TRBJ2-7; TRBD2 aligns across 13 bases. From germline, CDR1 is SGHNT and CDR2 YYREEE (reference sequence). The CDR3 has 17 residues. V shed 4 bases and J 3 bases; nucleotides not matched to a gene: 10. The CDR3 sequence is CASSPSRTSGGYYEQYF. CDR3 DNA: TGTGCCAGCAGCCCCTCCCGGACTAGCGGGGGATACTACGAGCAGTACTTC.

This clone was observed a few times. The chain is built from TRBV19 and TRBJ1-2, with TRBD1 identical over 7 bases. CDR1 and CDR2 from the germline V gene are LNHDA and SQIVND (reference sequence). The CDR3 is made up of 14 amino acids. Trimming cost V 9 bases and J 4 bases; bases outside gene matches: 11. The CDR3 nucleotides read TGTGCCAGCAAGGACAGGATCGACGGCTATGGCTACACCTTC. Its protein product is CASKDRIDGYGYTF.

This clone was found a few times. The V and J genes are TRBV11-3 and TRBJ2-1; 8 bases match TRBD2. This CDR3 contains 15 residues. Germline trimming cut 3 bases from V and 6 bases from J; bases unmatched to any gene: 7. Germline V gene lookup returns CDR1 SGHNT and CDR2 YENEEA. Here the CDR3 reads CASSLSGAGGNEQFF. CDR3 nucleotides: TGTGCCAGCAGCTTGTCGGGGGCGGGGGGCAATGAGCAGTTCTTC. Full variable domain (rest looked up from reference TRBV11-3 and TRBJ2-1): EAGVVQSPRYKIIEKKQPVAFWCNPISGHNTLYWYLQNLGQGPELLIRYENEEAVDDSQLPKDRFSAERLKGVDSTLKIQPAELGDSAVYLCASSLSGAGGNEQFFGPGTRLTVL.

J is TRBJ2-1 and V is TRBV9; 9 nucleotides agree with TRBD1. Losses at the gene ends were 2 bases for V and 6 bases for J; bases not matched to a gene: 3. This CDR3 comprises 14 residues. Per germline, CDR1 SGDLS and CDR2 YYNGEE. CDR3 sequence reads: CASSVATGGNEQFF. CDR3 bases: TGTGCCAGCAGCGTGGCGACAGGGGGCAATGAGCAGTTCTTC.

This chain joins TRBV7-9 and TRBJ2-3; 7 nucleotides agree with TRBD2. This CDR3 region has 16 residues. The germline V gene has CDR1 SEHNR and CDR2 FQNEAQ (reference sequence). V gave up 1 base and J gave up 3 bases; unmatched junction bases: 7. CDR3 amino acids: CASSLGTARETDTQYF. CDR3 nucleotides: TGTGCCAGCAGCTTAGGAACAGCGCGGGAGACAGATACGCAGTATTTT.

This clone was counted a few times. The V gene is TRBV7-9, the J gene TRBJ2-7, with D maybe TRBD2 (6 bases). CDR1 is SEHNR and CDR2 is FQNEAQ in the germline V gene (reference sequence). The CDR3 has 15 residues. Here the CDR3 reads CESSFRDWGDYEQYF. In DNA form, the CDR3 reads TGTGAAAGCAGCTTTCGGGACTGGGGGGACTACGAGCAGTACTTC.

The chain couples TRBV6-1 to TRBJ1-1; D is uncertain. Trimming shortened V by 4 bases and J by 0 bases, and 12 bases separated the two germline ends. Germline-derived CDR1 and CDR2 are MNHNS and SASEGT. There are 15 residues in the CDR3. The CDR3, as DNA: TGTGCCAGCAGTGCACCAGGTTGGGTGAACACTGAAGCTTTCTTT. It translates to CASSAPGWVNTEAFF.

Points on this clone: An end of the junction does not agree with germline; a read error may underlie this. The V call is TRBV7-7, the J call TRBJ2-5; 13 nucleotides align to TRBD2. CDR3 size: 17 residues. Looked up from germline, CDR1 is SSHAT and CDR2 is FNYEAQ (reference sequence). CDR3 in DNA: TGTGCTAGCAGCTTAGCGCTGACTAGCGGGGGGCAAGAGACCCAGTACTTC. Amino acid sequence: CASSLALTSGGQETQYF.

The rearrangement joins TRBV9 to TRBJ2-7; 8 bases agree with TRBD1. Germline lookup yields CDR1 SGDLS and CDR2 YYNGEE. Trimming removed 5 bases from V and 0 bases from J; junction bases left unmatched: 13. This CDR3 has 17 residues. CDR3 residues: CASSASSGQGSSYEQYF. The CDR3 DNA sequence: TGTGCCAGCAGTGCCTCATCTGGACAGGGAAGCTCCTACGAGCAGTACTTC.

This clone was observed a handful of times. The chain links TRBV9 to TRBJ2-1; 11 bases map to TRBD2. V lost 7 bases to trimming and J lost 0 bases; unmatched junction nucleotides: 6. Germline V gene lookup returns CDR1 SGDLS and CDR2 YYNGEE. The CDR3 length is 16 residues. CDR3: CASGGLAGSSYNEQFF. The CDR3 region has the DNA TGTGCCAGCGGAGGACTAGCGGGCTCCTCCTACAATGAGCAGTTCTTC.

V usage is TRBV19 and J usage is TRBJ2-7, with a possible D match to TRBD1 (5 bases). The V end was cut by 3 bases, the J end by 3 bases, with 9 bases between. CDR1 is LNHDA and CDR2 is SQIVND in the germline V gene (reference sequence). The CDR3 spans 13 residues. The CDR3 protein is CASSIEGDYEQYF. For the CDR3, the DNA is TGTGCCAGTAGTATCGAAGGGGACTACGAGCAGTACTTC.

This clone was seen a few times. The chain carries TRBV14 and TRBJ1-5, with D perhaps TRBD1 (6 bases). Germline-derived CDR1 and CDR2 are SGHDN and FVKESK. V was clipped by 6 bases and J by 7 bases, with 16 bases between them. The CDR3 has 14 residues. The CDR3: CASSLAGDFQPQHF. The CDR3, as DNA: TGTGCCAGCAGTCTGGCAGGGGATTTCCAGCCCCAGCATTTT.

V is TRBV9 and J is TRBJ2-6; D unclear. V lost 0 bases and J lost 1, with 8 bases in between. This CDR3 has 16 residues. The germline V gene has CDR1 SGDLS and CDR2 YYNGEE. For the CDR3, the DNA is TGTGCCAGCAGCGTAGAGTCGGAGTCTGGGGCCAACGTCCTGACTTTC. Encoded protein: CASSVESESGANVLTF.